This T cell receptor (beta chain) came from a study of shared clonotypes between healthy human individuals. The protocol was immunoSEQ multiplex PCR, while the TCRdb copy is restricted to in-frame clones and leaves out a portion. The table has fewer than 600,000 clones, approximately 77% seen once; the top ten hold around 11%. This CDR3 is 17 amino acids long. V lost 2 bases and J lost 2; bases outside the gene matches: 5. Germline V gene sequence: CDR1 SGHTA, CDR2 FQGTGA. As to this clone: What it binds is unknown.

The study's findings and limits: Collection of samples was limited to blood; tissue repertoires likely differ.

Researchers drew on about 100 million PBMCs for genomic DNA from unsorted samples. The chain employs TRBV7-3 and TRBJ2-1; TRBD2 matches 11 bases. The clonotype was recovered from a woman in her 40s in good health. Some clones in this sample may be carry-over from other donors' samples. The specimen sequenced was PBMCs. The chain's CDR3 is CASSLRRLAGTYNEQFF. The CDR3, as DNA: TGTGCCAGCAGCTTACGCCGACTAGCGGGAACCTACAATGAGCAGTTCTTC. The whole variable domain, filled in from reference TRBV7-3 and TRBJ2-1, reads GAGVSQTPSNKVTEKGKYVELRCDPISGHTALYWYRQSLGQGPEFLIYFQGTGAADDSGLPNDRFFAVRPEGSVSTLKIQRTERGDSAVYLCASSLRRLAGTYNEQFFGPGTRLTVL.